Presented here are 9 T cell receptor beta chains from one specimen sequenced in a study of lymphopenia after photon versus proton radiotherapy. Sequencing was performed with immunoSEQ multiplex PCR; in TCRdb, only in-frame clones are kept and a portion is missing. The repertoire holds tens of thousands of clones, 75% to 90% seen once, with 14% in the top ten. The input for sequencing was peripheral blood, taken from a patient treated with proton-based radiotherapy. All receptors derive from a woman aged 70-85 years with pancreatic cancer.

This clone is termed medium-sized. The J gene is TRBJ2-1, the V gene TRBV19; D gene ambiguous. Germline V gives CDR1 LNHDA, CDR2 SQIVND (reference sequence). The CDR3 runs to 15 residues. V gave up 10 bases and J gave up 6 bases, with 22 bases separating them. The CDR3 protein is CATTDRAIRSNEQFF. As DNA, the CDR3 is TGTGCCACGACGGATCGGGCTATAAGAAGCAATGAGCAGTTCTTC.

This chain links TRBV2 with TRBJ2-4; D unclear. The CDR3 loop spans 18 amino acids. Trimming removed 1 base from V and 0 bases from J, with 16 bases in between. The germline V gene encodes CDR1 SNHLY and CDR2 FYNNEI. The CDR3 DNA is TGTGCCAGCAGTGAAGGACGTAGGGCAGACATAGCCAAAAACATTCAGTACTTC. Translation gives CASSEGRRADIAKNIQYF.

This clone was observed a few times. This chain uses TRBV28 with TRBJ2-7; 7 bases align to TRBD1. V was pared by 4 bases and J by 0 bases, with 6 bases of the junction left unmatched. Germline V gives CDR1 MDHEN, CDR2 SYDVKM. The CDR3 has 15 amino acids. The CDR3, as DNA: TGTGCCAGCAGTTCGGGACAGCATTCCTCCTACGAGCAGTACTTC. Amino acids: CASSSGQHSSYEQYF.

This chain uses TRBV7-9 with TRBJ2-1; D call uncertain. Germline CDR1 reads SEHNR; CDR2 reads FQNEAQ (reference sequence). The CDR3 has 13 amino acids. Between the trimmed V and J ends, which lost 3 bases and 5 bases, there was a span of 8 bases. CDR3 in amino acids: CASSLVGDNEQFF. The CDR3 DNA reads as TGTGCCAGCAGCTTGGTCGGCGACAATGAGCAGTTCTTC.

The chain couples TRBV2 to TRBJ2-1; the D gene is possibly TRBD2 (6 bases). CDR1 is SNHLY and CDR2 is FYNNEI in the germline V gene. The V end was cut by 7 bases, the J end by 7 bases, with 11 bases between. The CDR3 has 12 amino acids. The CDR3: CASNNGRNEQFF. In DNA form, the CDR3 reads TGTGCCAGCAATAATGGGAGGAATGAGCAGTTCTTC.

The chain uses TRBV29-1 and TRBJ1-1, with D possibly being TRBD1 (5 bases). Germline CDR1 is SQVTM and CDR2 is ANQGSEA. This CDR3 is 12 amino acids long. With 5 bases removed from V and 3 bases from J, the gap between germline ends came to 10 bases. The CDR3 region is CSVSGGDTEAFF. As DNA, the CDR3 is TGCAGCGTTTCTGGGGGGGACACTGAAGCTTTCTTT.

The V and J genes are TRBV7-8 and TRBJ2-7; 7 bases are shared with TRBD1. V shed 3 bases, J shed 3 bases, and the junction held 5 bases outside the gene matches. Germline CDR1 and CDR2: SGHVS and FQNEAQ. The CDR3 consists of 14 residues. The CDR3 DNA reads as TGTGCCAGCAGCTTCCCCGACAGGGTCTACGAGCAGTACTTC. Protein sequence: CASSFPDRVYEQYF.

DNA of the CDR3: TGTGCCAGCTCCCCAGCGGGAGGCACTGAAGCTTTCTTT. Translating gives CASSPAGGTEAFF. The chain is built from TRBV25-1 and TRBJ1-1; no reliable D call. The V gene lost 8 bases and the J gene lost 4 bases, with 14 bases spanning the gap. This CDR3 is 13 amino acids long. Germline values: CDR1 MGHDK, CDR2 SYGVNS.

The J gene is TRBJ2-1, the V gene TRBV19; D unresolved. Between the trimmed V and J ends, which lost 4 bases and 5 bases, there was a span of 15 bases. The CDR3 totals 15 residues. The germline gives CDR1 LNHDA, CDR2 SQIVND (reference sequence). The CDR3 loop is CASSTRQTLNNEQFF. CDR3 DNA: TGTGCCAGTAGTACTCGCCAAACCCTCAACAATGAGCAGTTCTTC.